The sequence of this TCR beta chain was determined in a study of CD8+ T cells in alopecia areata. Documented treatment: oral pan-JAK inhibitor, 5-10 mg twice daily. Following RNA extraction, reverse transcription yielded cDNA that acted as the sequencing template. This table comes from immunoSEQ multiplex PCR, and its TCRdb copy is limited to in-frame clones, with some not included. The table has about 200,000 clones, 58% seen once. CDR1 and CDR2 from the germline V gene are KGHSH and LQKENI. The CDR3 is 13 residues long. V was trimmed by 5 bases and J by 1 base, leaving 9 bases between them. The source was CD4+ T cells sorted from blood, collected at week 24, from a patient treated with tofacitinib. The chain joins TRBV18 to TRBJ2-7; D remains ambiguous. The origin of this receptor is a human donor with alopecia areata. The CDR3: CASSLGTSYEQYF. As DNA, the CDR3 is TGTGCCAGCTCATTAGGAACGTCCTACGAGCAGTACTTC.